This T cell receptor (beta chain) was sequenced for a study of blood T cell repertoires in COVID-19. Clones were read by immunoSEQ multiplex PCR, and TCRdb kept only the in-frame ones, dropping some. Of roughly 39,000 clones in the sample, more than 80% were seen once. The CDR3 totals 11 residues. Germline lookup yields CDR1 SGHNT and CDR2 YENEEA. Between the trimmed V and J ends, which lost 7 bases and 5 bases, there was a span of 8 bases. The V and J genes are TRBV11-3 and TRBJ2-5; weak D call: TRBD2 (5 bases). This receptor was obtained from a man under 40 with active or convalescent COVID-19. Sequenced: peripheral blood. The CDR3 region is CASMRGETQYF. The CDR3 DNA is TGTGCCAGCATGCGAGGGGAGACCCAGTACTTC.